This T cell receptor (beta chain) was captured by sequencing in a study of CD8 T cells in Susac syndrome. V gave up 2 bases and J gave up 0 bases; unmatched junction bases: 6. Germline CDR1 and CDR2: MNHEY and SVGAGI. There are 17 residues in the CDR3. RNA, at about 0.45 to 1 ug, was reverse transcribed with random hexamers. Using its own MiXCR run on the immunoSEQ multiplex PCR reads, TCRdb lists one record per CDR3 protein. The data hold around 200,000 distinct CDR3 sequences, with roughly 90% observed a single time. Negative isolation yielded CD4+ and CD8+ T cells, and FACS enriched TEMRA cells. This chain uses TRBV6-5 with TRBJ2-2, with 7 bases lining up with TRBD1. This clonotype was obtained from a human donor with multiple sclerosis. Sequencing was done on a sample of CD8+ T cells from PBMCs. The CDR3 spells CASSYRDSPTNTGELFF. The CDR3 coding sequence is TGTGCCAGCAGTTACCGGGACAGCCCGACGAACACCGGGGAGCTGTTTTTT.